Listed here are 18 T cell receptor beta chains from one sample, sequenced in a study of T cells in Graves' hyperthyroidism and ophthalmopathy. RNA transcripts served as the template for amplifying TCR beta CDR3 regions. RT-PCR in the first round (using the HTBI primer set) targeted the TCR CDR3. Via MiXCR, TCRdb re-called the multiplex PCR reads, giving one row per CDR3 protein. The sample includes hundreds of thousands of distinct CDR3 sequences, around 13% seen only once; the top ten take about 12%. The sample comprised blood. These receptors originate from a woman in her forties or fifties with Graves' ophthalmopathy.

This clonotype was counted many times. The gene calls are TRBV6-2 or TRBV6-3 and TRBJ2-5; a possible D gene is TRBD2 (5 bases). This CDR3 has 15 residues. The V end lost 4 bases, the J end lost 3 bases, and 15 bases lay between the germline ends. CDR1 and CDR2 (germline): MNHEY, SVGEGT. The CDR3 DNA reads as TGTGCCAGCAGTTCCCGGGCCCTGGGAGAAGAGACCCAGTACTTC. It translates to CASSSRALGEETQYF.

This clonotype has a count of ten or more. The rearrangement links TRBV27 to TRBJ2-1, with 7 bases fitting TRBD2. Germline V lookup: CDR1 MNHEY, CDR2 SMNVEV (reference sequence). The ends lost 5 bases at V and 3 bases at J; junction bases unmatched: 7. CDR3 length: 15 amino acids. CDR3 protein: CASSLRLALYNEQFF. CDR3 DNA sequence: TGTGCCAGCAGTCTCCGACTAGCACTCTACAATGAGCAGTTCTTC.

This clonotype was detected many times. V and J are TRBV28 and TRBJ1-6; possible D gene TRBD1, 5 bases. V lost 8 bases and J 8 bases, leaving 16 bases between the germline ends. The V gene's germline CDR1 is MDHEN and CDR2 SYDVKM. The CDR3 is made up of 14 amino acids. The CDR3 DNA reads TGTGCCAGCGGCTGGGGCAGAATCGATTCACCCCTCCACTTT. Its translation: CASGWGRIDSPLHF. Variable domain in full (rest from reference TRBV28 and TRBJ1-6): DVKVTQSSRYLVKRTGEKVFLECVQDMDHENMFWYRQDPGLGLRLIYFSYDVKMKEKGDIPEGYSVSREKKERFSLILESASTNQTSMYLCASGWGRIDSPLHFGNGTRLTVT.

This clonotype appeared many times. The rearrangement uses TRBV7-3 and TRBJ2-5; maybe TRBD2 (5 bases). The CDR3 is 14 residues long. In germline, CDR1 is SGHTA, CDR2 FQGTGA. V gave up 5 bases and J gave up 5 bases, with 15 bases separating them. In nucleotides, the CDR3 is TGTGCCAGCAGCCCACGGGCGGGCTGGGAGACCCAGTACTTC. Its protein product is CASSPRAGWETQYF.

There are many counts of this clonotype. The chain joins TRBV6-1 to TRBJ2-7; D is perhaps TRBD1 (5 bases). The ends were cut back, 7 bases at V and 0 bases at J, with 13 bases in the middle. The CDR3 is 14 residues long. Germline CDR1 MNHNS, CDR2 SASEGT. DNA of the CDR3: TGTGCCAGCACCAAGCCAGGGAACTCCTACGAGCAGTACTTC. This encodes CASTKPGNSYEQYF.

The table lists this clonotype with many counts. The V and J genes are TRBV28 and TRBJ2-5, with 7 bases identical to TRBD2. The germline V gene has CDR1 MDHEN and CDR2 SYDVKM. V trimming: 7 bases; J trimming: 1 base; junction bases outside the gene matches: 12. The CDR3 runs to 16 residues. CDR3 in DNA: TGTGCCAGCACCTTAGGGCTAGCGGTGCCCCAAGAGACCCAGTACTTC. Its translation: CASTLGLAVPQETQYF.

This clonotype occurred many times. The chain carries TRBV11-2 and TRBJ1-2; D may be TRBD1 (5 bases). Germline-derived CDR1 and CDR2 are SGHAT and FQNNGV. Trimming removed 5 bases from V and 0 bases from J, with 10 bases in between. This CDR3 is built from 14 residues. The CDR3 nucleotides are TGTGCCAGCAGCAGACAGATCGCTAACTATGGCTACACCTTC. Translating it yields CASSRQIANYGYTF.

A note on this clonotype: A much larger clonotype is one base distant, so this may be a read error. V usage is TRBV15 and J usage is TRBJ2-5; TRBD2 matches 9 bases. This CDR3 spans 19 amino acids. The V gene's germline CDR1 is LNHNV and CDR2 YYDKDF (reference sequence). The CDR3, as DNA: TGTGCCACCAACAGAGGGATGGGATATAGCGGGAGAATCGGGGAGACCCAGTACTTC. This encodes CATNRGMGYSGRIGETQYF.

The chain employs TRBV9 and TRBJ2-1; D remains ambiguous. The DNA end lines up better with TRBJ2-7; the J call may be wrong. The CDR3 runs to 12 residues. The germline CDR1 and CDR2 sequences are SGDLS and YYNGEE. CDR3 in DNA: TGTGCCAGCAGCGGATCATACAATGAGCAGTACTTC. This sequence encodes CASSGSYNEQYF.

This clonotype was counted many times. The V call is TRBV27, the J call TRBJ2-7; 12 nucleotides match TRBD2. The germline V gene has CDR1 MNHEY and CDR2 SMNVEV (reference sequence). The CDR3 covers 15 residues. Trimming removed 3 bases from V and 2 bases from J; junction bases left unmatched: 2. DNA of the CDR3: TGTGCCAGCAGTTTGACTAGCGGGGGAACCTACGAGCAGTACTTC. This gives the protein CASSLTSGGTYEQYF.

The chain couples TRBV6-2 or TRBV6-3 to TRBJ2-1; 10 bases are shared with TRBD2. Germline loops: CDR1 MNHEY, CDR2 SVGEGT. The CDR3 sequence is 14 residues long. The ends lost 8 bases at V and 4 bases at J; junction bases unmatched: 5. The CDR3 reads CASFSGRTYNEQFF. CDR3 coding DNA: TGTGCCAGCTTTAGCGGGAGGACGTACAATGAGCAGTTCTTC.

This clonotype came up many times. The CDR3 DNA reads as TGTGCCACCAGCCCGGGACCTTACGAGCAGTACTTC. It yields the protein CATSPGPYEQYF. The chain couples TRBV24-1 to TRBJ2-7; D tentatively reads TRBD1 or TRBD2 (5 bases each). The CDR3 contains 12 residues. Germline loops: CDR1 KGHDR, CDR2 SFDVKD. Between the trimmed V and J ends, which lost 7 bases and 4 bases, there was a span of 10 bases.

A few counts support this clonotype. The J gene is TRBJ1-2, the V gene TRBV4-1, with D perhaps matching TRBD1 (6 bases). Trimming cost V 1 base and J 8 bases, with 20 bases left between them. Germline V gene data show CDR1 as MGHRA and CDR2 as YSYEKL. The CDR3 spans 16 residues. The CDR3 loop reads CASSQVSLGGLRGYTF. For the CDR3, the DNA is TGCGCCAGCAGCCAAGTATCCTTGGGGGGCCTCCGAGGCTACACCTTC.

This sequence joins TRBV19 and TRBJ2-7, with D tentatively TRBD1 (7 bases). The germline gives CDR1 LNHDA, CDR2 SQIVND (reference sequence). V lost 0 bases and J 3 bases, leaving 9 bases between the germline ends. The CDR3 sequence is 14 residues long. The CDR3 region has the DNA TGTGCCAGTAGTATAGACCAGGGGGGCTACGAGCAGTACTTC. It translates to CASSIDQGGYEQYF.

In its sample, this clonotype was seen many times. The V call is TRBV7-2, the J call TRBJ2-1; weak D call: TRBD2 (5 bases). Germline lookup yields CDR1 SGHTA and CDR2 FQGNSA. The CDR3 length is 15 residues. The V end lost 3 bases, the J end lost 6 bases, and 15 bases lay between the germline ends. The CDR3 reads CASSLELVVSNEQFF. In DNA, the CDR3 is TGTGCCAGCAGCTTGGAACTAGTGGTCTCCAATGAGCAGTTCTTC.

This clonotype was observed at least ten times. The genes are TRBV6-2 or TRBV6-3 and TRBJ2-7; D may be TRBD1 (5 bases). This CDR3 comprises 18 residues. V lost 0 bases to trimming and J lost 3 bases, with 21 bases between them. The germline V gene has CDR1 MNHEY and CDR2 SVGEGT. This CDR3 is CASSYSRSVRVESYEQYF. The CDR3 nucleotides read TGTGCCAGCAGTTACTCGAGATCCGTCAGGGTCGAAAGCTACGAGCAGTACTTC.

This clonotype occurred many times. This chain connects TRBV27 to TRBJ1-1; the D is unclear. Germline V gives CDR1 MNHEY, CDR2 SMNVEV (reference sequence). Trimming stripped 5 bases from V and 7 bases from J, with 17 bases between. The CDR3 sequence is 14 residues long. The CDR3 region is CASSQSHPWGEAFF. The CDR3 DNA sequence: TGTGCCAGCAGTCAATCACATCCATGGGGTGAAGCTTTCTTT.

Concerning this clonotype: A much larger clonotype is one base distant, so this may be a read error. V and J are TRBV6-5 and TRBJ2-3; D not certain. The V and J ends lost 0 bases and 0 bases respectively, with 13 bases between them. The CDR3 totals 17 residues. From germline, CDR1 is MNHEY and CDR2 SVGAGI. CDR3 residues: CASSYSEPVASTDTQYF. CDR3 nucleotides: TGTGCCAGCAGTTACTCAGAGCCGGTCGCTAGCACAGATACGCAGTATTTT.